A single T cell receptor (beta chain) is shown here with its context. As yet, its antigen is unknown. Separation from the approximately 690-subject first cohort characterized the roughly 120-subject validation cohort, to which the donors belonged. These data belong to a study of cytomegalovirus exposure and HLA in healthy donors. Study-wide points: Researchers catalogued roughly 170 TCR beta chains as cytomegalovirus-associated.

Using immunoSEQ multiplex PCR, the repertoire was profiled, and TCRdb retains in-frame clones only, with some absent. The sample includes about 160,000 clones, roughly 96% of them seen just once. CDR3 size: 17 residues. Germline values: CDR1 SGHRS, CDR2 YFSETQ. V was clipped by 4 bases and J by 4 bases; unmatched bases: 15. The sequence came from a woman between 18 and 29 years old in good health and CMV-seronegative. The chain has TRBV5-1 and TRBJ1-1; 8 bases are shared with TRBD1. Sequenced material: PBMCs. The CDR3 sequence: CASSLGREWTGITEAFF. CDR3 coding DNA: TGCGCCAGCAGCCTGGGTCGAGAGTGGACAGGGATCACTGAAGCTTTCTTT.